The rows below give T cell receptor beta chains drawn from one sample of a study of shared clonotypes between healthy human individuals. The protocol was immunoSEQ multiplex PCR, while the TCRdb copy is restricted to in-frame clones and leaves out a portion. Of about 2.4 million clones in the sample, just over 90% were seen once. Sample: naive CD4+ T cells sorted from blood. Receptors were obtained from a man in his late teens or twenties in good health. The CDR3 runs from the conserved cysteine through the conserved F or W. Each record gives: J gene, D gene, clone size, V gene, CDR3 protein, CDR3 DNA. A D gene is named only where the DNA matches it firmly. A clone size is listed for some rows: how often the clone was seen (once, few, many), or a class if it is expanded.

>TRBJ2-1|TRBD2|NA|TRBV11-2
CASSLDRGLVLVVYEQFF
TGTGCCAGCAGCTTAGACCGTGGACTAGTTCTAGTGGTCTATGAGCAGTTCTTC
>TRBJ2-1|NA|NA|TRBV2
CASSYRRSGANEQFF
TGTGCCAGCAGTTACAGGCGGTCTGGCGCCAATGAGCAGTTCTTC
>TRBJ1-5|NA|NA|TRBV28
CASGESGTFSQPQHF
TGTGCCAGCGGAGAGAGTGGGACGTTTTCTCAGCCCCAGCATTTT
>TRBJ1-3|NA|NA|TRBV7-2
CASSTQAGNTIYF
TGTGCCAGCAGCACTCAGGCCGGAAACACCATATATTTT
>TRBJ2-7|TRBD1|NA|TRBV28
CASSRGQGNYEQYF
TGTGCCAGCAGTCGGGGACAGGGGAACTACGAGCAGTACTTC
>TRBJ2-1|NA|NA|TRBV5-1
CASSLNAGSSSYNEQFF
TGCGCCAGCAGCTTGAACGCAGGGAGTAGCTCCTACAATGAGCAGTTCTTC
>TRBJ1-3|NA|NA|TRBV18
CASSPAGSIAGGNTIYF
TGTGCCAGCTCACCGGCTGGAAGTATTGCCGGCGGAAACACCATATATTTT
>TRBJ1-2|NA|NA|TRBV7-2
CASSLGGLPNYGYTF
TGTGCCAGCAGCCTTGGGGGTCTGCCCAACTATGGCTACACCTTC
>TRBJ1-6|TRBD1|NA|TRBV2
CASSTGGVSPLHF
TGTGCCAGCAGCACAGGGGGTGTTTCACCCCTCCACTTT
>TRBJ2-7|TRBD1|once|TRBV15
CATSIDRGGYEQYF
TGTGCCACCAGTATCGACAGGGGAGGCTACGAGCAGTACTTC
>TRBJ1-6|NA|NA|TRBV4-1
CASSQEGRGPSALHF
TGCGCCAGCAGCCAAGAGGGCAGGGGCCCCTCGGCCCTCCACTTT
>TRBJ2-3|NA|NA|TRBV29-1
CSVEGGGDTQYF
TGCAGCGTTGAGGGGGGAGGAGATACGCAGTATTTT
>TRBJ2-5|NA|once|TRBV7-3
CASSLLQGGQETQYF
TGTGCCAGCAGCTTATTACAGGGGGGGCAAGAGACCCAGTACTTC
>TRBJ2-2|TRBD1|NA|TRBV10-3
CAISGQGFTGELFF
TGTGCCATCAGCGGACAGGGTTTCACCGGGGAGCTGTTTTTT
>TRBJ2-7|TRBD1|NA|TRBV18
CASSPPYQGAYEQYF
TGTGCCAGCTCACCACCGTATCAGGGGGCCTACGAGCAGTACTTC
>TRBJ2-3|TRBD2|NA|TRBV6-5
CASSYSSSGGRFAQYF
TGTGCCAGCAGTTACTCGTCTAGCGGCGGGCGGTTCGCGCAGTATTTT
>TRBJ2-7|NA|NA|TRBV6-1
CASIRLPSYEQYF
TGTGCCAGCATACGGCTCCCCTCCTACGAGCAGTACTTC
>TRBJ2-4|NA|NA|TRBV30
CAWSVNRAADIQYF
TGTGCCTGGAGTGTTAACAGGGCAGCGGACATTCAGTACTTC
>TRBJ2-2|NA|NA|TRBV21-1
CASSKANSGVGPNTGELFF
TGTGCCAGCAGCAAAGCGAACTCGGGGGTAGGGCCGAACACCGGGGAGCTGTTTTTT
>TRBJ2-7|NA|NA|TRBV28
CASSLWGLAQGTYEQYF
TGTGCCAGCAGTTTATGGGGCTTGGCGCAAGGCACCTACGAGCAGTACTTC
>TRBJ2-7|NA|NA|TRBV28
CASSLSRGVYEQYF
TGTGCCAGCAGTTTATCCAGGGGGGTCTACGAGCAGTACTTC
>TRBJ1-6|TRBD1|few|TRBV10-3
CAISDNRGTNSPLHF
TGTGCCATCAGTGACAACAGGGGGACTAATTCACCCCTCCACTTT
>TRBJ2-3|TRBD2|NA|TRBV28
CASSRGGLARVGDTQYF
TGTGCCAGCAGTCGGGGGGGACTAGCAAGGGTGGGAGATACGCAGTATTTT
>TRBJ1-1|NA|few|TRBV6-5
CASSGTLNTEAFF
TGTGCCAGCAGCGGGACTTTGAACACTGAAGCTTTCTTT
>TRBJ2-2|TRBD2|NA|TRBV2
CASSGLAGGPGELFF
TGTGCCAGCAGTGGGCTAGCGGGAGGGCCCGGGGAGCTGTTTTTT
>TRBJ2-5|TRBD1|NA|TRBV6-5
CASSGQGAKTQYF
TGTGCCAGCAGCGGACAGGGGGCGAAGACCCAGTACTTC
>TRBJ1-1|TRBD1|NA|TRBV7-9
CASSFQGANTEAFF
TGTGCCAGCAGCTTCCAGGGGGCGAACACTGAAGCTTTCTTT
>TRBJ2-3|NA|NA|TRBV10-3
CAISDPRLGTDTQYF
TGTGCCATCAGTGACCCCAGGTTGGGCACAGATACGCAGTATTTT
>TRBJ2-7|TRBD1|NA|TRBV11-2
CASSHDRGEQYF
TGTGCCAGCAGCCACGACAGGGGAGAGCAGTACTTC
>TRBJ2-1|TRBD2|NA|TRBV11-3
CASSFRLAGALNEQFF
TGTGCCAGCAGCTTCCGGCTAGCGGGAGCATTGAATGAGCAGTTCTTC
>TRBJ1-2|TRBD1|NA|TRBV10-3
CAIGGQGNNYGYTF
TGTGCCATCGGAGGACAGGGAAACAACTATGGCTACACCTTC
>TRBJ2-7|NA|NA|TRBV6-1
CASSEGTGSSYEQYF
TGTGCCAGCAGTGAAGGTACAGGTAGCTCCTACGAGCAGTACTTC
>TRBJ2-1|TRBD1|NA|TRBV5-1
CASSFTGGSYNEQFF
TGCGCCAGCAGCTTCACAGGGGGCTCCTACAATGAGCAGTTCTTC
>TRBJ2-5|TRBD1|NA|TRBV6-7
CASSYVSRDRAQETQYF
TGTGCCAGCAGTTATGTCAGCCGGGACAGGGCTCAAGAGACCCAGTACTTC
>TRBJ2-3|NA|NA|TRBV7-9
CASSTGQGTDTQYF
TGTGCCAGCAGCACGGGACAAGGCACAGATACGCAGTATTTT
>TRBJ2-1|NA|NA|TRBV2
CASREGTRNEQFF
TGTGCCAGCAGGGAAGGAACCAGGAATGAGCAGTTCTTC
>TRBJ2-1|NA|NA|TRBV2
CASNLDRSSYNEQFF
TGTGCCAGCAATTTGGACAGAAGCTCCTACAATGAGCAGTTCTTC
>TRBJ2-6|NA|NA|TRBV19
CASSMLSPYEVSGANVLTF
TGTGCCAGTAGTATGCTTAGCCCCTACGAGGTTTCCGGGGCCAACGTCCTGACTTTC
>TRBJ2-7|TRBD1|NA|TRBV18
CASSPLVTGVYEQYF
TGTGCCAGCTCACCCCTTGTGACAGGGGTCTACGAGCAGTACTTC
>TRBJ1-1|TRBD1|NA|TRBV18
CASSQNGQGIAEAFF
TGTGCCAGCTCACAGAACGGACAGGGAATCGCTGAAGCTTTCTTT
>TRBJ1-4|NA|NA|TRBV29-1
CSVADTATNEKLFF
TGCAGCGTTGCCGACACAGCAACTAATGAAAAACTGTTTTTT
>TRBJ1-6|NA|NA|TRBV28
CASNALAGRLHF
TGTGCCAGCAACGCCCTCGCGGGGAGACTCCACTTT
>TRBJ1-1|NA|few|TRBV29-1
CSVRLLQGGTEAFF
TGCAGCGTTAGATTACTACAGGGAGGCACTGAAGCTTTCTTT
>TRBJ2-5|TRBD1|NA|TRBV2
CASSEARGQTQYF
TGTGCCAGCAGTGAAGCCAGGGGGCAGACCCAGTACTTC
>TRBJ1-4|TRBD1|once|TRBV7-9
CASKKQGAANEKLFF
TGTGCCAGCAAGAAACAGGGGGCGGCTAATGAAAAACTGTTTTTT
>TRBJ2-7|TRBD1|NA|TRBV2
CASSAPGQAFNHVPYEQYF
TGTGCCAGCAGTGCCCCGGGACAGGCGTTCAATCACGTTCCCTACGAGCAGTACTTC
>TRBJ2-2|TRBD2|NA|TRBV30
CAWSPGLAGDPGELFF
TGTGCCTGGAGTCCTGGACTAGCGGGAGACCCCGGGGAGCTGTTTTTT
>TRBJ2-2|TRBD2|NA|TRBV6-6
CASRISGRETGELFF
TGTGCCAGCAGGATTAGCGGGAGAGAAACCGGGGAGCTGTTTTTT
>TRBJ2-3|NA|NA|TRBV30
CAWSGPVDTQYF
TGTGCCTGGAGTGGGCCAGTGGATACGCAGTATTTT
>TRBJ2-5|TRBD2|NA|TRBV5-1
CASRLTSGQETQYF
TGCGCCAGCAGACTTACTAGCGGCCAAGAGACCCAGTACTTC